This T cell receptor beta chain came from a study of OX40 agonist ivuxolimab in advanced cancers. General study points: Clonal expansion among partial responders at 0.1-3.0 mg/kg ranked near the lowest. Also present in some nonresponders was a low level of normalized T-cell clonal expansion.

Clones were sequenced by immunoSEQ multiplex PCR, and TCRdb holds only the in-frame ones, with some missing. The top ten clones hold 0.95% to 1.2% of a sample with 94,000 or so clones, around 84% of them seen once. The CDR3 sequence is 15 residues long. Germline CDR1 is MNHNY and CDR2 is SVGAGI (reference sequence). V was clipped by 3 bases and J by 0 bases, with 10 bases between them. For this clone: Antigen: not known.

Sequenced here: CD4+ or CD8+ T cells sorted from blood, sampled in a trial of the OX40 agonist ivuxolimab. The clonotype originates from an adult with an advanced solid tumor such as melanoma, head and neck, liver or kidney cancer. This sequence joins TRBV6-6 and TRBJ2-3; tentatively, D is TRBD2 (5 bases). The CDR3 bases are TGTGCCAGCAGTTATGGGCGGGTTAGCACAGATACGCAGTATTTT. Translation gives CASSYGRVSTDTQYF.